Listed below are T cell receptor beta chains from one sample, sequenced in a study of cytomegalovirus exposure and HLA in healthy donors. TCRdb's copy holds only in-frame clones and misses some; the assay was immunoSEQ multiplex PCR. The data contain approximately 200,000 clones, 70% to 85% of them singletons. Source material: PBMCs. The receptors were sampled from a girl aged 2-9 years in good health and CMV-seronegative. CDR3s leave out the opening cysteine and the closing phenylalanine or tryptophan. The order of the fields is V gene, CDR3 protein.

>TRBV18
ASSTTSGRAYEQY
>TRBV6-5
ASSRGNNYGYT
>TRBV9
ASSAAGRAATGELF
>TRBV2
ASSEYGRGYGYT
>TRBV29-1
SVADGGTEAF
>TRBV5-1
ASTYDSGYTGELF
>TRBV5-4
ASSFNPLTGLYFNEQY
>TRBV5-5
ASSLAGGEQY
>TRBV5-6
ASNSMDQPQH
>TRBV2
ASSGPGGTEAF
>TRBV19
ASSIVSGLYNEQF
>TRBV6-6
ASSVGQGNQPQH
>TRBV7-9
ASSSTGGNEKLF
>TRBV9
ASSVAGGPQETQY
>TRBV9
ASSVRTDRNEQF
>TRBV5-1
ASSPTGTGGGQPQH
>TRBV11-2
ASSSVRTGGNEQY
>TRBV10-3
AITVGQGSGNTIY
>TRBV5-3
ARSSDRNNQPQH
>TRBV11-1
ASSLGDRGGTEAF
>TRBV6-5
ASSYYGTGGYEQY
>TRBV19
ASKGQHYGYT
>TRBV7-6
ASSLARGAGELF
>TRBV7-9
ASSLGQEEGYT
>TRBV5-6
ASSYTRLAASGANVLT
>TRBV5-1
ASSVTGDTGELF